The entry below gives a single TCR beta chain sequence along with its context. It lacks a known antigen. A much larger clone differs by one base, so this may be a read error. This specimen comes from a study of T cells in Graves' hyperthyroidism and ophthalmopathy (dated by TCRdb to about 2019). Study-wide context: Peripheral blood was collected at initial diagnosis, before any treatment. TCR V-J signatures able to tell the groups apart were searched for in a discovery cohort of about a hundred patients, of whom over 40 had Graves' ophthalmopathy and more than 55 had stable Graves' hyperthyroidism. Whether ophthalmopathy could be predicted prospectively was tested in an independent validation cohort made up of under 20 hyperthyroidism patients plus 17 patients who later progressed to ophthalmopathy. The 100 or so discovery patients were divided at random into training and test sets in a 7:3 ratio. In about 6 Graves' hyperthyroidism patients, the study also compared T-cell repertoires from thyroid tissue with T-cell repertoires from blood. After blood sampling, hyperthyroidism patients were treated with methimazole at a starting dose of 30 mg daily, and ophthalmopathy patients were treated with high-dose intravenous methylprednisolone. The paper describes TCR Vbeta CDR3 sequencing of 135 peripheral blood samples, made up of 40 to 45 ophthalmopathy patients, around 78 hyperthyroidism patients and about 17 progressor patients.

Stable Graves' hyperthyroidism was defined as the absence of progression to ophthalmopathy over 18 months of follow-up. The hyperthyroidism patients were between 18 and 65 years old and newly diagnosed, with a disease duration of less than 2 months. Exclusion was applied to patients with uncontrolled infections, other autoimmune diseases, pregnancy or lactation. Diagnoses relied on clinical symptoms, serum thyroxine and TRAb, thyroid ultrasound and orbital computed tomography. PBMCs were separated from roughly 9.3 ml of fresh peripheral blood using Ficoll-Paque density gradient centrifugation. Trizol reagent was used to extract total RNA, and RNA quality was then checked on an Agilent 2100 Bioanalyzer. The paper's findings and limits, for the study overall: Ophthalmopathy was separated from stable hyperthyroidism by a 13 V-J signature model, with approximately 90% sensitivity and about 81% specificity obtained in cross-validation and 80%/75% obtained in testing. No statistical method was used to fix the sample size in advance, and group allocation was not hidden from the investigators. Most expanded thyroid clonotypes (frequency above 0.001) were also detected in blood, a finding suggesting that blood repertoires may reflect thyroid immune responses. In validation, the model predicted progression to ophthalmopathy with approximately 70% sensitivity and less than 80% specificity, a median of about six months before onset.

Its CDR3 holds 16 amino acids, cysteine through phenylalanine. Only the CDR3 portion is preserved as DNA: 48 bases, with reading frame beginning at the first base. Sequences LGHDT (CDR1) and YNNKEL (CDR2) are obtained from the germline V gene (reference sequence). V sheds 4 bases and J sheds 0 bases, leaving 12 bases between their ends. The TCR beta CDR3 regions were amplified from RNA transcripts. A first-round RT-PCR of the TCR CDR3 used the HTBI primer set with the Qiagen OneStep RT-PCR kit. Libraries were constructed in a second round of multiplex PCR, after which size selection and purification were carried out. Paired-end sequencing of the libraries was performed with 100 bp reads on an Illumina HiSeq2000. From the authors' description of their analysis: SOAPnuke was used to process the raw data, removing reads that contained adapters or uncalled bases, had a mean Phred below 15, or lacked an exact match to the constant primer or identifier. COPE v1.2.5 was used to merge the high-quality paired reads, and each unique nucleotide sequence was defined as a clonotype. MiTCR v1.1 was used to align the clonotypes against IMGT TRBV, TRBD and TRBJ reference segments. Analysis was restricted to V-J combinations with a frequency above 0.0001, which covered approximately 99% of repertoires. A TCS score was defined as the ratio of F50 (clonal expansion) to E x V (chaos), with BLOSUM62-based TCRdist applied between CDR3 peptides within each V-J. Welch's t-statistics and random forest reduced around 550 V-J features to fewer than 15, which were used in a naive Bayes classifier (R e1071). Clones were called with MiXCR by TCRdb after fastp trimmed the public reads at Q25, and only in-frame beta chains were retained. Each entry is one CDR3 protein sequence, shown with its most common DNA and genes. TCRdb assigned the V and J calls; the authors' analysis was not used. The sample data list a few hundred thousand distinct CDR3 sequences, and around 16% of these were observed just once. Of the sample, approximately 7% is held by the ten largest clones.

Recombination connected TRBV3-1 to TRBJ1-4, with no D gene named confidently. The origin of this receptor is a woman in her 30s with Graves' hyperthyroidism. Sequencing used blood. At the DNA level, the sequence is TGTGCCAGCAGCCGCCTCCGGGAAGCAACTAATGAAAAACTGTTTTTT. It codes for CASSRLREATNEKLFF.